Listed below are T cell receptor beta chains from one sample, sequenced in a study of T cells in narcolepsy. Data came from immunoSEQ multiplex PCR; TCRdb stores just in-frame clones and leaves some out. The repertoire holds approximately 28,000 clones, with roughly 86% as singletons. Sequencing input: memory (CD45RA-) CD4+ T cells from blood. Receptor source: a human donor in good health. Each CDR3 is given with its conserved first and last residue. The order of the fields is J gene, V gene, D gene, clone size, CDR3 protein, CDR3 DNA. A D gene is named only where the DNA matches it firmly. For some rows the clone size is stated as once, few or many, or as a class when expanded; others skip it.

j_call: TRBJ2-7
v_call: TRBV25-1
d_call: NA
clone_size: NA
cdr3_aa: CASLSQGYEQYF
cdr3_nt: TGTGCCAGCTTAAGTCAGGGGTACGAGCAGTACTTC

j_call: TRBJ1-5
v_call: TRBV5-8
d_call: TRBD1
clone_size: NA
cdr3_aa: CASSWRTGPYDQPQHF
cdr3_nt: TGTGCCAGCAGCTGGAGGACAGGGCCTTACGATCAGCCCCAGCATTTT

j_call: TRBJ2-7
v_call: TRBV21-1
d_call: NA
clone_size: NA
cdr3_aa: CASSKKRGAKGEQYF
cdr3_nt: TGTGCCAGCAGCAAAAAGCGGGGGGCGAAGGGCGAGCAGTACTTC

j_call: TRBJ2-7
v_call: TRBV7-3
d_call: NA
clone_size: NA
cdr3_aa: CASSLEPTYEQYF
cdr3_nt: TGTGCCAGCAGCTTAGAACCGACCTACGAGCAGTACTTC

j_call: TRBJ2-3
v_call: TRBV18
d_call: TRBD1
clone_size: NA
cdr3_aa: CASSLKTGGVASTDTQYF
cdr3_nt: TGTGCCAGCTCACTGAAGACAGGGGGGGTGGCAAGCACAGATACGCAGTATTTT

j_call: TRBJ2-7
v_call: TRBV4-3
d_call: NA
clone_size: NA
cdr3_aa: CASSQTINKNYEQYF
cdr3_nt: TGCGCCAGCAGCCAAACAATCAACAAAAACTACGAGCAGTACTTC

j_call: TRBJ2-7
v_call: TRBV29-1
d_call: TRBD1
clone_size: NA
cdr3_aa: CSVGSTGSYEQYF
cdr3_nt: TGCAGCGTCGGCTCGACAGGGTCCTACGAGCAGTACTTC

j_call: TRBJ1-4
v_call: TRBV7-8
d_call: NA
clone_size: NA
cdr3_aa: CASSFPRPDGVEKLFF
cdr3_nt: TGTGCCAGCAGCTTCCCTCGACCCGACGGGGTTGAAAAACTGTTTTTT

j_call: TRBJ2-5
v_call: TRBV14
d_call: NA
clone_size: NA
cdr3_aa: CASSPRPVLTQYF
cdr3_nt: TGTGCCAGCAGCCCCCGGCCGGTGTTGACCCAGTACTTC

j_call: TRBJ2-1
v_call: TRBV10-3
d_call: NA
clone_size: few
cdr3_aa: CAISESPRGGGNEQFF
cdr3_nt: TGTGCCATCAGTGAGTCTCCCCGTGGAGGCGGGAATGAGCAGTTCTTC

j_call: TRBJ1-3
v_call: TRBV9
d_call: TRBD1
clone_size: NA
cdr3_aa: CASSTHSGGPGNTIYF
cdr3_nt: TGTGCCAGCAGCACCCATTCAGGGGGTCCTGGAAACACCATATATTTT

j_call: TRBJ1-6
v_call: TRBV4-2
d_call: NA
clone_size: NA
cdr3_aa: CASSQDLGTSSYNSPLHF
cdr3_nt: TGTGCCAGCAGCCAAGATTTGGGCACGAGCTCCTATAATTCACCCCTCCACTTT

j_call: TRBJ2-2
v_call: TRBV7-2
d_call: NA
clone_size: NA
cdr3_aa: CASSLDGNTGELFF
cdr3_nt: TGTGCCAGCAGCTTGGACGGGAACACCGGGGAGCTGTTTTTT

j_call: TRBJ2-2
v_call: TRBV14
d_call: NA
clone_size: NA
cdr3_aa: CASSQRSGTTGELFF
cdr3_nt: TGTGCCAGCAGCCAACGGTCAGGGACCACCGGGGAGCTGTTTTTT

j_call: TRBJ2-7
v_call: TRBV7-6
d_call: TRBD2
clone_size: NA
cdr3_aa: CASSLNPPLASGYEQYF
cdr3_nt: TGTGCCAGCAGCTTAAACCCCCCACTAGCGTCAGGCTACGAGCAGTACTTC

j_call: TRBJ2-2
v_call: TRBV7-9
d_call: TRBD2
clone_size: NA
cdr3_aa: CASSLAWREGLGTGELFF
cdr3_nt: TGTGCCAGCAGCTTAGCGTGGCGGGAGGGCCTTGGCACCGGGGAGCTGTTTTTT

j_call: TRBJ2-5
v_call: TRBV5-1
d_call: NA
clone_size: NA
cdr3_aa: CASRESAGPQETQYF
cdr3_nt: TGCGCCAGCAGGGAATCGGCAGGACCGCAAGAGACCCAGTACTTC

j_call: TRBJ1-2
v_call: TRBV30
d_call: NA
clone_size: NA
cdr3_aa: CAWIGRWGGYTF
cdr3_nt: TGTGCCTGGATCGGGCGTTGGGGAGGCTACACCTTC

j_call: TRBJ2-5
v_call: TRBV15
d_call: NA
clone_size: once
cdr3_aa: CATSRPYRDRLETQYF
cdr3_nt: TGTGCCACCAGCAGGCCCTACCGGGATCGCCTGGAGACCCAGTACTTC

j_call: TRBJ2-1
v_call: TRBV5-5
d_call: TRBD1
clone_size: NA
cdr3_aa: CASSFSTGKLDEQFF
cdr3_nt: TGTGCCAGCAGCTTTTCGACAGGGAAATTAGACGAGCAGTTCTTC

j_call: TRBJ2-5
v_call: TRBV30
d_call: NA
clone_size: NA
cdr3_aa: CAWSVRLQETQYF
cdr3_nt: TGTGCCTGGAGTGTACGCTTGCAAGAGACCCAGTACTTC

j_call: TRBJ2-5
v_call: TRBV5-6
d_call: NA
clone_size: NA
cdr3_aa: CATREGLAPQYF
cdr3_nt: TGTGCCACCCGTGAGGGGCTGGCCCCCCAGTACTTC

j_call: TRBJ2-3
v_call: TRBV7-9
d_call: TRBD2
clone_size: NA
cdr3_aa: CASTRTSGLDTYTQYF
cdr3_nt: TGTGCCAGCACCCGGACTAGCGGTCTCGATACGTATACGCAGTATTTT

j_call: TRBJ2-5
v_call: TRBV11-1
d_call: NA
clone_size: NA
cdr3_aa: CASSRSRGPQETQYF
cdr3_nt: TGTGCCAGCAGCCGTTCCAGGGGCCCACAAGAGACCCAGTACTTC

j_call: TRBJ2-2
v_call: TRBV14
d_call: TRBD1
clone_size: once
cdr3_aa: CASGQGLTGELFF
cdr3_nt: TGTGCCAGCGGACAGGGCTTAACCGGGGAGCTGTTTTTT

j_call: TRBJ2-3
v_call: TRBV19
d_call: TRBD1
clone_size: NA
cdr3_aa: CASSPMDRAGTDTQYF
cdr3_nt: TGTGCCAGTAGTCCTATGGACAGGGCTGGCACAGATACGCAGTATTTT

j_call: TRBJ1-2
v_call: TRBV5-1
d_call: NA
clone_size: NA
cdr3_aa: CASSLGPETYYGYTF
cdr3_nt: TGCGCCAGCAGCTTGGGCCCAGAGACCTACTATGGCTACACCTTC

j_call: TRBJ2-6
v_call: TRBV6-1
d_call: NA
clone_size: NA
cdr3_aa: CASKFGISGANVLTF
cdr3_nt: TGTGCCAGCAAGTTCGGAATCTCTGGGGCCAACGTCCTGACTTTC

j_call: TRBJ1-1
v_call: TRBV28
d_call: TRBD1
clone_size: NA
cdr3_aa: CASSPPDRGGEDAFF
cdr3_nt: TGTGCCAGCAGTCCCCCAGACAGGGGAGGGGAAGACGCTTTCTTT

j_call: TRBJ2-1
v_call: TRBV9
d_call: NA
clone_size: NA
cdr3_aa: CASSVPDGYNEQFF
cdr3_nt: TGTGCCAGCAGCGTCCCGGACGGTTACAATGAGCAGTTCTTC

j_call: TRBJ1-2
v_call: TRBV6-1
d_call: NA
clone_size: NA
cdr3_aa: CASGEEAYGYTF
cdr3_nt: TGTGCCAGCGGGGAGGAAGCCTATGGCTACACCTTC

j_call: TRBJ2-1
v_call: TRBV7-8
d_call: TRBD2
clone_size: NA
cdr3_aa: CASSPILAGPRDNEQFF
cdr3_nt: TGTGCCAGCAGCCCGATACTAGCGGGCCCGAGGGACAATGAGCAGTTCTTC

j_call: TRBJ2-7
v_call: TRBV6-1
d_call: NA
clone_size: NA
cdr3_aa: CASSEAELGASYEQYF
cdr3_nt: TGTGCCAGCAGTGAAGCTGAGTTGGGGGCTAGTTACGAGCAGTACTTC

j_call: TRBJ1-4
v_call: TRBV30
d_call: TRBD1
clone_size: once
cdr3_aa: CAWSGGNEKLFF
cdr3_nt: TGTGCCTGGTCAGGGGGGAATGAAAAACTGTTTTTT

j_call: TRBJ1-1
v_call: TRBV11-3
d_call: NA
clone_size: NA
cdr3_aa: CASSLEGETEAFF
cdr3_nt: TGTGCCAGCAGCTTAGAAGGGGAAACTGAAGCTTTCTTT

j_call: TRBJ1-5
v_call: TRBV19
d_call: NA
clone_size: NA
cdr3_aa: CASSIMRGPQPQHF
cdr3_nt: TGTGCCAGTAGTATTATGCGGGGACCTCAGCCCCAGCATTTT

j_call: TRBJ1-1
v_call: TRBV11-2
d_call: TRBD1
clone_size: NA
cdr3_aa: CASSSVRQGWTEAFF
cdr3_nt: TGTGCCAGCAGCTCCGTTAGACAGGGGTGGACTGAAGCTTTCTTT

j_call: TRBJ2-1
v_call: TRBV20-1
d_call: NA
clone_size: once
cdr3_aa: CSWSAYNEQFF
cdr3_nt: TGCAGTTGGTCCGCCTACAATGAGCAGTTCTTC

j_call: TRBJ2-5
v_call: TRBV9
d_call: NA
clone_size: once
cdr3_aa: CASSLPSGDQETQYF
cdr3_nt: TGTGCCAGCAGCCTGCCGAGCGGAGACCAAGAGACCCAGTACTTC

j_call: TRBJ2-3
v_call: TRBV6-5
d_call: NA
clone_size: NA
cdr3_aa: CASSPTASTDTQYF
cdr3_nt: TGTGCCAGCAGTCCAACTGCAAGCACAGATACGCAGTATTTT

j_call: TRBJ1-1
v_call: TRBV19
d_call: NA
clone_size: NA
cdr3_aa: CASRTGMGEPEAFF
cdr3_nt: TGTGCCAGTAGGACGGGCATGGGGGAACCTGAAGCTTTCTTT